One TCR beta chain is described in this entry. These data come from a study of shared T cell receptors in the human thymus. Germline-derived CDR1 and CDR2 are LNHDA and SQIVND (reference sequence). Trimming took off 6 bases at V and 2 bases at J, with 15 bases between the two ends. The CDR3 has 15 amino acids. Using immunoSEQ multiplex PCR, the repertoire was profiled, and TCRdb retains in-frame clones only, with some absent. This sample carries around 68,000 clones, more than 90% of them seen once, and the ten largest clones take roughly 0.033%. The sequence came from a human donor. The rearrangement links TRBV19 to TRBJ2-3; perhaps TRBD2 as D (7 bases). The source material was thymocytes. CDR3 DNA sequence: TGTGCCAGTAGGGGCGGGGGCAGCTCCACAGATACGCAGTATTTT. Residues: CASRGGGSSTDTQYF. Combining the CDR3 with reference TRBV19 and TRBJ2-3 gives the whole variable domain DGGITQSPKYLFRKEGQNVTLSCEQNLNHDAMYWYRQDPGQGLRLIYYSQIVNDFQKGDIAEGYSVSREKKESFPLTVTSAQKNPTAFYLCASRGGGSSTDTQYFGPGTRLTVL.